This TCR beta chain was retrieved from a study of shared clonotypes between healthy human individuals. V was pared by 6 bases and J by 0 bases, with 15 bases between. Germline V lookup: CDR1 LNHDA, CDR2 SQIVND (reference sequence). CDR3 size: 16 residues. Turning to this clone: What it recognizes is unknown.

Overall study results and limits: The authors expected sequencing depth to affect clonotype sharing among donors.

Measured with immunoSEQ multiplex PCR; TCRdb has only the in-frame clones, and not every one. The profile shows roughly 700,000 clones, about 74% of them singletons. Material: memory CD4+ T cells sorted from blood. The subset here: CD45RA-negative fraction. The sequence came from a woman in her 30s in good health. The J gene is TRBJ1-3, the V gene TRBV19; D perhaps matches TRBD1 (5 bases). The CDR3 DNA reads TGTGCCAGTAGCCGGGGACGGAGGGACTCTGGAAACACCATATATTTT. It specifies CASSRGRRDSGNTIYF. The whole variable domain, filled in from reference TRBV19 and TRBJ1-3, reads DGGITQSPKYLFRKEGQNVTLSCEQNLNHDAMYWYRQDPGQGLRLIYYSQIVNDFQKGDIAEGYSVSREKKESFPLTVTSAQKNPTAFYLCASSRGRRDSGNTIYFGEGSWLTVV.